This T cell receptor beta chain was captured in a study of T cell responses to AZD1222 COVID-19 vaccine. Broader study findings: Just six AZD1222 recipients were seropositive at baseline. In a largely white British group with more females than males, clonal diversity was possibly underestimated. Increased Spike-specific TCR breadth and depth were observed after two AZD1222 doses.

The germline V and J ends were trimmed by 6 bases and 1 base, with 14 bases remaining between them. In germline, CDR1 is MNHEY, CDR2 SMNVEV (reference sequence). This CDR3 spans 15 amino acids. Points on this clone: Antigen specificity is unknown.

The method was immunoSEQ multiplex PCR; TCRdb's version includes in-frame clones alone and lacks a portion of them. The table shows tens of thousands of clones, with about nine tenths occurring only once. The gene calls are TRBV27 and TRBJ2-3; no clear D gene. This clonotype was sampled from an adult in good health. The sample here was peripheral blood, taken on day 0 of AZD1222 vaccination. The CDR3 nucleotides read TGTGCCAGCAGGCTTGGGCGCGGAGGCACAGATACGCAGTATTTT. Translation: CASRLGRGGTDTQYF.